The 25 T cell receptor beta chains in this list originate from one sample, sequenced in a study of Graves' ophthalmopathy and Graves' hyperthyroidism. RNA transcripts were the source from which TCR beta CDR3 regions were amplified. HTBI-primed first-round RT-PCR preceded second-round multiplex PCR. TCRdb processed the multiplex PCR reads anew with MiXCR; each CDR3 protein has one entry. Of over a million distinct CDR3 sequences listed, about 40% were seen once; the top ten hold more than 9.5%. Sequencing input: peripheral blood or thyroid tissue (not recorded which). The receptors stem from an adult man with Graves' hyperthyroidism.

This clonotype occurred a few times. V usage is TRBV4-1 and J usage is TRBJ1-4; TRBD1 might be the D (5 bases). Germline-derived CDR1 and CDR2 are MGHRA and YSYEKL. The CDR3 runs 16 residues. Deletions cut 0 bases from V and 8 bases from J, with 16 bases between. The CDR3 DNA is TGCGCCAGCAGCCAAGAATGGGGCAGGGAAAAAGAAAAACTGTTTTTT. This translates into CASSQEWGREKEKLFF.

To note about this clonotype: Possible read error: a much larger clone is one base away. The V and J genes are TRBV7-3 and TRBJ1-1; 8 bases are shared with TRBD1. This CDR3 has 15 amino acids. J lost 0 bases, V lost 5 bases, and 5 bases had no gene match. Germline lookup yields CDR1 SGHTA and CDR2 FQGTGA. The DNA for the CDR3 is TGTGCCAGCAGCCTCGGGGGACAGGTGAACACTGAAGCTTTCTTT. Protein sequence: CASSLGGQVNTEAFF. Filled out from reference TRBV7-3 and TRBJ1-1, the complete variable domain reads GAGVSQTPSNKVTEKGKYVELRCDPISGHTALYWYRQSLGQGPEFLIYFQGTGAADDSGLPNDRFFAVRPEGSVSTLKIQRTERGDSAVYLCASSLGGQVNTEAFFGQGTRLTVV.

This clonotype was seen only a few times. The chain's CDR3 is CASSGRNPNQPQHF. The CDR3 DNA reads TGTGCCAGCAGCGGGCGGAACCCCAATCAGCCCCAGCATTTT. The chain carries TRBV7-9 and TRBJ1-5, with D uncertain. Looked up from germline, CDR1 is SEHNR and CDR2 is FQNEAQ (reference sequence). The length of the CDR3 is 14 residues. V dropped 5 bases and J dropped 3 bases, with 11 bases sitting between them.

At least ten counts were recorded for this clonotype. The chain is built from TRBV20-1 and TRBJ1-2; no clear D gene. V shed 6 bases and J shed 1 base, with 18 bases lying between them. Germline V gene lookup returns CDR1 DFQATT and CDR2 SNEGSKA (reference sequence). CDR3 length: 15 amino acids. DNA for the CDR3: TGCAGTGCCACACCCCAAGCCACAGATAACTATGGCTACACCTTC. Translating it yields CSATPQATDNYGYTF.

This clonotype showed up many times. The V and J genes are TRBV20-1 and TRBJ1-2; D gene uncertain. CDR3 length equals 12 residues. The germline V and J ends were trimmed by 6 bases and 8 bases, with 16 bases remaining between them. Germline V gene lookup returns CDR1 DFQATT and CDR2 SNEGSKA (reference sequence). CDR3: CSAGVLAFGYTF. The CDR3 DNA follows: TGCAGTGCCGGGGTTCTTGCTTTCGGCTACACCTTC.

This clonotype was seen just once. A read error may be the cause here, since a much bigger clone is one base away. The chain has TRBV14 and TRBJ1-1; D remains unclear. CDR1 is SGHDN, CDR2 FVKESK, per germline. V shed 5 bases and J shed 8 bases, with 12 bases lying between them. The CDR3 length is 12 residues. CDR3 DNA: TGTGCCAGCAGCTTAGGCCCCTTGGAAGCTTTCTTT. Protein: CASSLGPLEAFF.

The chain carries TRBV4-1 and TRBJ1-6; the D gene is possibly TRBD1 (5 bases). Germline CDR1 reads MGHRA; CDR2 reads YSYEKL. The CDR3 sequence is 15 residues long. Trimming pared 4 bases from V and 7 bases from J, leaving 14 bases between. CDR3: CASSPIRAGNSPLHF. The DNA of the CDR3 is TGCGCCAGCAGCCCCATCAGGGCCGGGAATTCACCCCTCCACTTT.

This clonotype turned up a few times. The V gene is TRBV11-3, the J gene TRBJ2-2; D is unclear. The V end was cut by 8 bases, the J end by 5 bases, with 9 bases between. The germline CDR1 and CDR2 sequences are SGHNT and YENEEA. There are 12 residues in the CDR3. CDR3 DNA sequence: TGTGCCAGCGGTAGACTGACCGGGGAGCTGTTTTTT. Amino acid sequence: CASGRLTGELFF.

The chain is built from TRBV2 and TRBJ1-5, with unresolved D. Germline V gene data show CDR1 as SNHLY and CDR2 as FYNNEI. The CDR3 is 11 amino acids. Trimming stripped 6 bases from V and 11 bases from J, with 11 bases between. CDR3 DNA: TGTGCCAGCAGGACATGGGAGACCCAGCATTTT. Translation gives CASRTWETQHF.

This clonotype was counted at least ten times. The CDR3 is CSVWEIMRFGTEAFF. Here the CDR3 DNA reads TGCAGCGTTTGGGAGATAATGCGCTTTGGGACTGAAGCTTTCTTT. The J gene is TRBJ1-1, the V gene TRBV29-1; D not resolved. The V end lost 5 bases, the J end lost 5 bases, and 21 bases lay between the germline ends. Germline V gene data show CDR1 as SQVTM and CDR2 as ANQGSEA. The CDR3 runs to 15 residues. The full variable domain, rest sourced from reference TRBV29-1 and TRBJ1-1, is SAVISQKPSRDICQRGTSLTIQCQVDSQVTMMFWYRQQPGQSLTLIATANQGSEATYESGFVIDKFPISRPNLTFSTLTVSNMSPEDSSIYLCSVWEIMRFGTEAFFGQGTRLTVV.

This clonotype was seen at least ten times. This chain links TRBV7-9 with TRBJ2-6; D gene unclear. From germline, CDR1 is SEHNR and CDR2 FQNEAQ (reference sequence). This CDR3 spans 14 amino acids. Trimming took 4 bases from V and 2 from J, leaving 6 bases between them. CDR3 bases: TGTGCCAGCAGCTCCCGGACTGGGGCCAACGTCCTGACTTTC. Amino acids: CASSSRTGANVLTF.

The chain combines TRBV7-9 with TRBJ2-7; D call uncertain. Germline lookup yields CDR1 SEHNR and CDR2 FQNEAQ (reference sequence). The V gene lost 2 bases and the J gene lost 3 bases, with 11 bases spanning the gap. The CDR3 length is 14 residues. The CDR3 sequence: CASSLKAPSYEQYF. The CDR3 region has the DNA TGTGCCAGCAGCTTAAAGGCCCCGAGCTACGAGCAGTACTTC.

There are many counts of this clonotype. The DNA of the CDR3 is TGTGCCAGCAGCAAAGGAGCGGCTAGCTCCTACGAGCAGTACTTC. Translation: CASSKGAASSYEQYF. The chain recombines TRBV7-8 with TRBJ2-7; D might be TRBD2 (5 bases). Germline V CDR1 and CDR2: SGHVS, FQNEAQ. This CDR3 is 15 amino acids long. The V gene lost 5 bases and the J gene lost 0 bases, with 14 bases spanning the gap.

The sample holds a few counts of this clonotype. Compared with germline, one end of the junction differs, possibly owing to a read error. This chain uses TRBV10-1 with TRBJ1-1, with 10 bases lining up with TRBD1. The CDR3 loop spans 16 amino acids. CDR1 and CDR2 (germline): WNHNN, SYGVQD (reference sequence). DNA of the CDR3: TGTGCCATCAGTGCCGGGACAGGGGTCATGAACACTGAAGCTTTCTTT. It encodes CAISAGTGVMNTEAFF.

The chain is built from TRBV7-9 and TRBJ2-5; D might be TRBD1 (6 bases). V was clipped by 6 bases and J by 5 bases, with 19 bases between them. Germline assignment: CDR1 SEHNR and CDR2 FQNEAQ (reference sequence). The length of the CDR3 is 15 residues. The CDR3 sequence is CASSSLDRSFETQYF. CDR3 bases: TGTGCCAGCAGTTCCCTCGACAGGAGCTTTGAGACCCAGTACTTC.

With respect to this clonotype: The junction does not match germline at one end; this may be a read error. The rearrangement joins TRBV4-1 to TRBJ2-2, with D perhaps assigned TRBD1 or TRBD2 (7 bases each). This CDR3 contains 16 residues. Germline V gives CDR1 MGHRA, CDR2 YSYEKL. The CDR3 loop is CASSLGARGGTGELFF. CDR3 sequence (DNA): TGTGCCAGCAGCTTGGGTGCCAGGGGGGGCACCGGGGAGCTGTTTTTT.

This clonotype was detected many times. CDR3 DNA sequence: TGTGCCAGCAGCTTGGTCACCGGGGGCCAAGAGACCCAGTACTTC. It encodes CASSLVTGGQETQYF. This chain connects TRBV7-2 to TRBJ2-5; tentative D call: TRBD2 (6 bases). The length of the CDR3 is 15 residues. Germline V gene data show CDR1 as SGHTA and CDR2 as FQGNSA. Trimming removed 3 bases at V and 1 base at J, with 12 bases between.

This chain uses TRBV6-5 with TRBJ1-2; a possible D gene is TRBD1 (5 bases). V was clipped by 5 bases and J by 4 bases, with 14 bases between them. Germline V CDR1 and CDR2: MNHEY, SVGAGI. The CDR3 spans 14 residues. Here the CDR3 reads CASSESGTAYGYTF. In DNA form, the CDR3 reads TGTGCCAGCAGTGAATCCGGGACGGCCTATGGCTACACCTTC.

J is TRBJ1-1 and V is TRBV7-8, with D uncertain. CDR1 is SGHVS and CDR2 is FQNEAQ in the germline V gene. The CDR3 extends over 16 amino acids. V gave up 2 bases and J gave up 5 bases, with 18 bases separating them. The CDR3 DNA follows: TGTGCCAGCAGCTTACAAGATGCTCGAGCGGGGACTGAAGCTTTCTTT. Translating gives CASSLQDARAGTEAFF.

J is TRBJ1-6 and V is TRBV25-1; TRBD1 agrees at 8 bases. This CDR3 spans 15 amino acids. V was clipped by 6 bases and J by 5 bases; unmatched bases: 6. The germline CDR1 and CDR2 sequences are MGHDK and SYGVNS. CDR3 DNA: TGTGCCAGCAGAGCCGGGACAGGAAATAATTCACCCCTCCACTTT. Protein sequence: CASRAGTGNNSPLHF.

This clonotype was detected a few times. The chain joins TRBV7-6 to TRBJ2-7; a possible D gene is TRBD2 (6 bases). The V gene lost 1 base and the J gene lost 2 bases, with 15 bases spanning the gap. The length of the CDR3 is 16 residues. Germline CDR1 reads SGHVS; CDR2 reads FNYEAQ. The CDR3 sequence: CASSLGSGRGAYEQYF. CDR3 nucleotide sequence: TGTGCCAGCAGCTTAGGAAGCGGGCGAGGGGCCTACGAGCAGTACTTC.

This clonotype was seen more than once but under ten times. V gene TRBV20-1 combines with J gene TRBJ1-1; no clear D. The CDR3 contains 12 residues. Germline V gene data show CDR1 as DFQATT and CDR2 as SNEGSKA (reference sequence). CDR3 protein: CTQRGPNTEAFF. Written as DNA, the CDR3 is TGCACCCAGCGAGGGCCGAACACTGAAGCTTTCTTT.

A note on this clonotype: One base away lies a much larger clone, so this may be a sequencing read error. The V and J genes are TRBV10-2 and TRBJ2-5, with 9 bases matching TRBD2. Per the germline V gene, CDR1 is WSHSY and CDR2 is SAAADI. V shed 7 bases and J 5 bases; nucleotides not matched to a gene: 5. The CDR3 consists of 13 residues. CDR3 amino acids: CASKRGVGETQYF. The CDR3 DNA follows: TGCGCCAGCAAGCGGGGGGTTGGTGAGACCCAGTACTTC.

The chain is built from TRBV7-2 and TRBJ1-2, with 7 bases that match TRBD1. The CDR3 extends over 17 amino acids. Per germline, CDR1 SGHTA and CDR2 FQGNSA. Losses at the gene ends were 1 base for V and 1 base for J; bases not matched to a gene: 9. The CDR3 coding sequence is TGTGCCAGCAGCTTAGGCGCAGGGGGAACCTTTAACTATGGCTACACCTTC. It translates to CASSLGAGGTFNYGYTF. Full variable domain (missing parts from reference TRBV7-2 and TRBJ1-2): GAGVSQSPSNKVTEKGKDVELRCDPISGHTALYWYRQSLGQGLEFLIYFQGNSAPDKSGLPSDRFSAERTGGSVSTLTIQRTQQEDSAVYLCASSLGAGGTFNYGYTFGSGTRLTVV.

The V and J genes are TRBV24-1 and TRBJ2-2; no clear D gene. This CDR3 has 15 amino acids. Per the germline V gene, CDR1 is KGHDR and CDR2 is SFDVKD. V was clipped by 7 bases and J by 2 bases, with 13 bases between them. The CDR3 here is CATSVVEGNTGELFF. CDR3 sequence (DNA): TGTGCCACCAGCGTTGTGGAAGGAAACACCGGGGAGCTGTTTTTT.